Shown below are 4 T cell receptor beta chains from a single sample sequenced in a study of cytomegalovirus exposure and HLA in healthy donors. Primers for the PCR totalled 60 Vbeta and 13 Jbeta. Clones were read by immunoSEQ multiplex PCR, and TCRdb kept only the in-frame ones, dropping some. The table includes 150,000 or so clones, about 82% detected once. Sequencing used PBMCs. The source is a female donor in good health and CMV-seronegative.

This clone has only one observation. The chain combines TRBV7-2 with TRBJ1-1, with unresolved D. Trimming removed 5 bases at V and 0 bases at J, with 13 bases between. Germline-derived CDR1 and CDR2 are SGHTA and FQGNSA. The CDR3 is 15 amino acids. CDR3 coding DNA: TGTGCCAGCAGCCCCGACAAGCGGCTGAACACTGAAGCTTTCTTT. Residues: CASSPDKRLNTEAFF.

The genes are TRBV12-5 and TRBJ2-5; 11 nucleotides line up with TRBD2. With V trimmed by 7 bases and J by 0 bases, 7 bases remained unmatched. The CDR3 runs 16 residues. Germline lookup yields CDR1 LGHNT and CDR2 FRNRAP. The CDR3 reads CASAPGLAVHQETQYF. The CDR3 coding sequence is TGTGCTAGTGCTCCGGGACTAGCGGTCCACCAAGAGACCCAGTACTTC.

V gene TRBV19 combines with J gene TRBJ2-1, with 12 bases fitting TRBD2. Germline CDR1 is LNHDA and CDR2 is SQIVND (reference sequence). Germline trimming cut 1 base from V and 8 bases from J; bases unmatched to any gene: 3. The CDR3 loop spans 15 amino acids. The CDR3 coding sequence is TGTGCCAGTAGTATAGGGACTAGCGGGAAAGATGAGCAGTTCTTC. Amino acids: CASSIGTSGKDEQFF.

To note about this clone: The junction differs from germline at one of its ends, possibly a read error. CDR3 loop: CASKQGQAGNEPQHF. The CDR3 nucleotides read TGTGCCAGCAAACAGGGTCAGGCGGGCAATGAGCCCCAGCATTTT. V and J are TRBV6-6 and TRBJ1-5; a possible D gene is TRBD1 (6 bases). CDR3 length equals 15 residues. CDR1 is MNHNY, CDR2 SVGAGI, per germline (reference sequence).